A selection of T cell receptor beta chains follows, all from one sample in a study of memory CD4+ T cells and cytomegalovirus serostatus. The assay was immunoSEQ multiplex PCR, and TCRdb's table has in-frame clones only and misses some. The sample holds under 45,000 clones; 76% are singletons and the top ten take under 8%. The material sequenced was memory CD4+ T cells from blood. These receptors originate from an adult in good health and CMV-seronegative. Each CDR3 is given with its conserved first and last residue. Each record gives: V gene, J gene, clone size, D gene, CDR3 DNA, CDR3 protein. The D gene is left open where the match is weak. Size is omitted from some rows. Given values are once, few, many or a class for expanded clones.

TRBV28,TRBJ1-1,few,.,TGTGCCAGCAGTTTATCCCAGCCCGAAGCTTTCTTT,CASSLSQPEAFF
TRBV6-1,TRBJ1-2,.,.,TGTGCCAGCATAAAGGGGCTGGGTAACTATGGCTACACCTTC,CASIKGLGNYGYTF
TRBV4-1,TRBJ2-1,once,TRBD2,TGCGCCAGCAGCCAAGATGGACTAGCGGGATTCAATGAGCAGTTCTTC,CASSQDGLAGFNEQFF
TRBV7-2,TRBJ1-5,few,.,TGTGCCAGCAGCTTAACGGTGTCAGGGTCCCAGCATTTT,CASSLTVSGSQHF
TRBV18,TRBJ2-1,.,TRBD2,TGTGCCAGCTCACCAGGAAGCGGACTAGCGGGGGGTTCAGCGGTGTTCTTC,CASSPGSGLAGGSAVFF
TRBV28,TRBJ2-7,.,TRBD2,TGTGCCAGCAGAAGAGGGGGACTAGCGGTGAGCTCCTACGAGCAGTACTTC,CASRRGGLAVSSYEQYF
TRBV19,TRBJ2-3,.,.,TGTGCCAGTAGTATAGGCGAGGCAGATACGCAGTATTTT,CASSIGEADTQYF
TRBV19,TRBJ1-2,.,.,TGTGCCAGTAGCCTCGTCGCAGGACCAACTAACTATGGCTACACCTTC,CASSLVAGPTNYGYTF
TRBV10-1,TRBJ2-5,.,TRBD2,TGCGCCAGCAGTGAGTCGGGGGGACTAGCGGGACGAGAGACCCAGTACTTC,CASSESGGLAGRETQYF
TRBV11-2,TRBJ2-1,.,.,TGTGCCAGCAGCTTAGCAGGTGCCGACAATGAGCAGTTCTTC,CASSLAGADNEQFF
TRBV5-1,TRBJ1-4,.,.,TGCGCCAGCAGCTTGTTGACCGGGTCCCCGGGCGAAAAACTGTTTTTT,CASSLLTGSPGEKLFF
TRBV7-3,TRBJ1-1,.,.,TGTGCCAGCAGCGCGGGGACGAACACTGAAGCTTTCTTT,CASSAGTNTEAFF
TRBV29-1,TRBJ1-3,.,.,TGCAGCGTTAACGGAGGACACACCATATATTTT,CSVNGGHTIYF
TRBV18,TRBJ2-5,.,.,TGTGCCAGCTCCAACCAAGAGACCCAGTACTTC,CASSNQETQYF
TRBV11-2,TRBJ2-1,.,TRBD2,TGTGCCAGCAGCCCTGGACTAGCGGGAGTGTCCCTAAACAATGAGCAGTTCTTC,CASSPGLAGVSLNNEQFF
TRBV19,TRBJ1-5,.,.,TGTGCCAGTACTCCTCAAAAAAATCAGCCCCAGCATTTT,CASTPQKNQPQHF
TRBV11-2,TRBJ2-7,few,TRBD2,TGTGCCAGCAGCTCAGCGGGATACGAGCAGTACTTC,CASSSAGYEQYF
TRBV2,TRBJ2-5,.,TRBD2,TGTGCCAGCAGTGAAGAACGGAGCGGGAGGGGAGAGACCCAGTACTTC,CASSEERSGRGETQYF
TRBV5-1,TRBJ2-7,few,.,TGCGCCAGTACACCAGGGCCCCAAAACTCCGAGCAGTACTTC,CASTPGPQNSEQYF
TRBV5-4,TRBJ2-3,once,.,TGTGCCAGCAGCCCGGACTGGGGCACAGATACGCAGTATTTT,CASSPDWGTDTQYF